A single sample gave rise to the 14 T cell receptor beta chains below, sequenced in a study of human T cells and chemical hapten exposure. Described time point: pre-sensitization, week 0. Treatment denoted: therapeutic diphenylcyclopropenone sensitization with weekly scalp DPC. MiXCR, applied by TCRdb to the RACE reads, yields one record per CDR3 protein. The sample yields about 40,000 distinct CDR3 sequences, over 9.5% seen once. The source was whole blood, collected in connection with sensitization to the hapten diphenylcyclopropenone (DPC). Receptors originate from a man in his thirties or forties with alopecia areata. Some clones in this sample may be carry-over from other donors' samples.

This clonotype was counted ten times or more. Here the CDR3 DNA reads TGCAGCGTTGGGTCAAATACGCAGTATTTT. Its translation is CSVGSNTQYF. The chain recombines TRBV29-1 with TRBJ2-3; D remains ambiguous. Germline CDR1 SQVTM, CDR2 ANQGSEA. With 4 bases removed from V and 7 bases from J, the gap between germline ends came to 6 bases. This CDR3 spans 10 amino acids.

This clonotype has only a few counts. The chain recombines TRBV12-3 or TRBV12-4 with TRBJ2-1; 7 bases agree with TRBD2. The CDR3 sequence is 14 residues long. J was trimmed by 9 bases and V by 0 bases; bases with no gene match: 5. The CDR3 coding sequence is TGTGCCAGCAGTTTAGCGGGAGGGCAGGGTGAGCAGTTCTTC. Translated: CASSLAGGQGEQFF.

V gene TRBV12-3 or TRBV12-4 combines with J gene TRBJ2-1, with no clear D. Trimming removed 3 bases from V and 0 bases from J, with 12 bases in between. The CDR3 consists of 16 residues. CDR3 in DNA: TGTGCCAGCAGTTTGTTAGGGAAAAGCTCCTACAATGAGCAGTTCTTC. This encodes CASSLLGKSSYNEQFF.

In its sample, this clonotype was seen many times. This chain connects TRBV10-3 to TRBJ1-2; D remains unclear. Trimming pared 7 bases from V and 4 bases from J, leaving 10 bases between. Germline assignment: CDR1 ENHRY and CDR2 SYGVKD. The CDR3 totals 12 residues. The CDR3 coding sequence is TGTGCCATCACTCAATTAGGCTATGGCTACACCTTC. This codes for CAITQLGYGYTF.

The chain recombines TRBV6-1 with TRBJ1-1, with D hard to call. CDR1 is MNHNS, CDR2 SASEGT, per germline. The V gene lost 6 bases and the J gene lost 3 bases, with 11 bases spanning the gap. CDR3 size: 13 residues. Here the CDR3 DNA reads TGTGCCAGCAGCGCCGGGATATACACTGAAGCTTTCTTT. It codes for CASSAGIYTEAFF.

This clonotype was recorded a few times. The chain combines TRBV3-1 with TRBJ1-6, with no clear D. Deletions cut 0 bases from V and 4 bases from J, with 7 bases between. Germline V gives CDR1 LGHDT, CDR2 YNNKEL (reference sequence). This CDR3 contains 15 residues. This CDR3 is CASSQEGGYNSPLHF. CDR3 bases: TGTGCCAGCAGCCAAGAGGGTGGTTATAATTCACCCCTCCACTTT.

J is TRBJ2-6 and V is TRBV6-2 or TRBV6-3; D remains unclear. This CDR3 contains 13 residues. The V end lost 6 bases, the J end lost 3 bases, and 6 bases lay between the germline ends. Germline V CDR1 and CDR2: MNHEY, SVGEGT. The CDR3, as DNA: TGTGCCAGCAGGAAGGATGGGGCCAACGTCCTGACTTTC. Its protein product is CASRKDGANVLTF.

The CDR3 bases are TGTGCCAGCAGCCTACAGGGGGGGACAGAGACCCCTAGCTCCTACGAGCAGTACGTC. It translates to CASSLQGGTETPSSYEQYV. The rearrangement links TRBV21-1 to TRBJ2-7; TRBD1, the D gene given by the table, was not confirmed from the DNA. TRBV21-1 is a documented pseudogene. This CDR3 is built from 19 residues.

A few counts support this clonotype. This sequence joins TRBV11-2 and TRBJ2-5, with D possibly matching TRBD1 (5 bases). Germline loops: CDR1 SGHAT, CDR2 FQNNGV. V was trimmed by 4 bases and J by 4 bases, leaving 19 bases between them. CDR3 length equals 16 residues. The CDR3 loop is CASSSAPRGSRETQYF. The DNA for the CDR3 is TGTGCCAGCAGCTCCGCCCCTAGGGGTAGTCGAGAGACCCAGTACTTC.

This clonotype was counted a few times. V and J are TRBV6-5 and TRBJ1-2, with 9 nucleotides matching TRBD1. The CDR3 extends over 13 amino acids. Losses at the gene ends were 5 bases for V and 7 bases for J; bases not matched to a gene: 5. Per the germline V gene, CDR1 is MNHEY and CDR2 is SVGAGI. As DNA, the CDR3 is TGTGCCAGCAGTCAACAGGGGGCTTTTGGCTACACCTTC. Its translation is CASSQQGAFGYTF.

There are many counts of this clonotype. The V call is TRBV12-3 or TRBV12-4, the J call TRBJ2-1; 11 bases align to TRBD2. This CDR3 is 16 amino acids long. Trimming took 4 bases from V and 4 from J; bases not matched to a gene: 6. The CDR3 spells CASSSLTSGGYNEQFF. In DNA form, the CDR3 reads TGTGCCAGCAGTTCCCTTACTAGCGGGGGTTACAATGAGCAGTTCTTC.

This clonotype was recorded a few times. The rearrangement links TRBV29-1 to TRBJ2-7; unclear D gene. The germline V gene has CDR1 SQVTM and CDR2 ANQGSEA. The CDR3 length is 12 residues. V shed 6 bases and J shed 4 bases, with 13 bases lying between them. The CDR3 DNA reads TGCAGCGTAAGAACAAGTGAATACGAGCAGTACGTC. Protein: CSVRTSEYEQYV.

The genes are TRBV6-6 and TRBJ2-2; TRBD1 agrees at 9 bases. There are 16 residues in the CDR3. Germline V gene lookup returns CDR1 MNHNY and CDR2 SVGAGI (reference sequence). J lost 5 bases, V lost 0 bases, and 4 bases had no gene match. CDR3 sequence reads: CASSYSPGQGTGELFF. The CDR3 DNA reads as TGTGCCAGCAGTTACTCCCCGGGACAGGGTACCGGGGAGCTGTTTTTT.

This clonotype was seen repeatedly, ten times or more. CDR3 in DNA: TGTGCCAGCAGTTCCAAGGAGGCTAGCGGGGGACAAGAGACCCAGTACTTC. Translating it yields CASSSKEASGGQETQYF. The chain links TRBV6-6 to TRBJ2-5; 10 bases match TRBD2. Germline V CDR1 and CDR2: MNHNY, SVGAGI (reference sequence). Trimming cost V 4 bases and J 2 bases; bases outside gene matches: 10. The CDR3 totals 17 residues.